The clone carrying this TCR beta chain was seen many times. Its cognate antigen is unknown. Both RNA and DNA were isolated together from approximately 20-30 mg of bulk tissue that had not been sorted. This sample was taken from a study of tumor-infiltrating lymphocytes in primary liver carcinoma. Study overall: Tumors were stage T1-T3 N0M0, roughly 4 to 11 cm across. Read depth, roughly 3.65 to 8 million productive TCRbeta reads, did not differ significantly between tissues. Overall study findings and caveats: Blood's top-250-clone fraction was significantly lower than that of tumors (p = 0.039).

TCR beta cDNA was prepared out of 450 to 500 ng total RNA by means of a constant-region primer. Three nested multiplex PCR rounds, a slightly modified ARM-PCR method, built the TCR beta libraries. The opening two PCR rounds, 10 cycles each, paired TRBV1-TRBV30 forward primers with a C-beta reverse primer. TCRdb reanalysed the multiplex PCR reads using MiXCR and keeps one entry per CDR3 protein. The repertoire has approximately 73,000 distinct CDR3 sequences, roughly three quarters of them found once; the top ten carry about 27%. V was pared by 7 bases and J by 7 bases, with 7 bases of the junction left unmatched. This CDR3 has 13 amino acids. Germline loops: CDR1 SEHNR, CDR2 FQNEAQ (reference sequence).

This rearrangement joins TRBV7-9 to TRBJ2-7; 10 bases map to TRBD2. The clonotype comes from a man aged 40-49 years with primary liver carcinoma and hepatitis B virus infection. The specimen was liver tumor tissue from sampling region 4. Stated subset: tumor region T4, right-lateral pole. CDR3 sequence: CASTSSGSLEQYF. In nucleotides, the CDR3 is TGTGCCAGCACATCTAGCGGGAGTCTTGAGCAGTACTTC. Full variable domain (rest looked up from reference TRBV7-9 and TRBJ2-7): DTGVSQNPRHKITKRGQNVTFRCDPISEHNRLYWYRQTLGQGPEFLTYFQNEAQLEKSRLLSDRFSAERPKGSFSTLEIQRTEQGDSAMYLCASTSSGSLEQYFGPGTRLTVT.